This T cell receptor beta chain originates from a study of siplizumab effects on memory and regulatory T cells. This clone appeared a single time. The antigen is not known. Overall study findings and caveats: Proliferating Tregs from siplizumab cultures lacked functional confirmation of suppression. To unstimulated subsets, only a minor fraction of alloreactive clones could be mapped. Naive T cells were seemingly more diverse than memory cells, and major contributions to the alloresponse seemed to be made by them.

Trimming stripped 2 bases from V and 3 bases from J, with 8 bases between. Germline V gives CDR1 MDHEN, CDR2 SYDVKM. This CDR3 is built from 14 residues. Using immunoSEQ multiplex PCR, the repertoire was profiled, and TCRdb retains in-frame clones only, with some absent. The table has more than 70,000 clones, roughly 94% seen once. V and J are TRBV28 and TRBJ1-5; D remains unclear. The sample taken for sequencing was CD8+ T cells sorted from blood. This clonotype originated in a human donor in good health. Here the CDR3 DNA reads TGTGCCAGCAGTTTACGTGCCAACAATCAGCCCCAGCATTTT. Its translation is CASSLRANNQPQHF.